These T cell receptor beta chains were read from a single sample in a study of OX40 agonist ivuxolimab in advanced cancers. Clones were sequenced by immunoSEQ multiplex PCR, and TCRdb holds only the in-frame ones, with some missing. The profile shows under 90,000 clones, less than 95% of them singletons. Source: CD4+ or CD8+ T cells sorted from blood, taken in a trial of the OX40 agonist ivuxolimab. The receptors derive from an adult with an advanced solid tumor such as melanoma, head and neck, liver or kidney cancer. CDR3s include the opening cysteine and the closing phenylalanine or tryptophan. D genes are given only for firm matches.

>TRBJ1-4|TRBV28|.
CASLPGQESEKLFF
TGTGCCAGCCTACCAGGGCAGGAGTCAGAAAAACTGTTTTTT
>TRBJ2-7|TRBV2|TRBD1
CASSVDRGYEQYF
TGTGCCAGCAGCGTGGACAGGGGTTACGAGCAGTACTTC
>TRBJ2-3|TRBV5-6|TRBD1
CASSIDRAGTDTQYF
TGTGCCAGCAGTATAGACAGGGCGGGCACAGATACGCAGTATTTT
>TRBJ2-7|TRBV18|TRBD1
CASGTGSSYEQYF
TGTGCCAGCGGGACAGGGAGTTCTTACGAGCAGTACTTC
>TRBJ2-5|TRBV11-2|.
CASSSTEETQYF
TGTGCCAGCAGCTCCACAGAAGAGACCCAGTACTTC
>TRBJ1-3|TRBV18|.
CASSGEGQSSGNTIYF
TGTGCCAGCTCAGGGGAAGGACAAAGCTCTGGAAACACCATATATTTT
>TRBJ2-7|TRBV4-3|.
CASSQDWQGEQYF
TGCGCCAGCAGCCAAGATTGGCAGGGCGAGCAGTACTTC
>TRBJ2-5|TRBV4-1|.
CASSQRNQETQYF
TGCGCCAGCAGCCAACGAAATCAAGAGACCCAGTACTTC
>TRBJ2-7|TRBV7-9|TRBD2
CASSLVVTSGSGAYEQYF
TGTGCCAGCAGCTTAGTGGTGACTAGCGGGAGCGGGGCCTACGAGCAGTACTTC
>TRBJ2-2|TRBV5-4|.
CASSSQQFSQSGTGELFF
TGTGCCAGCAGCTCTCAACAGTTCTCCCAGTCGGGCACCGGGGAGCTGTTTTTT
>TRBJ2-1|TRBV18|.
CASSPGTRREQFF
TGTGCCAGCTCACCAGGGACCCGGAGAGAGCAGTTCTTC